These 29 T cell receptor beta chains share one sample of origin, sequenced in a study of blood T cell repertoires in COVID-19. Produced via immunoSEQ multiplex PCR; TCRdb's table is partial and in-frame only. The sample shows tens of thousands of clones, roughly 84% of them seen only once. The sample was peripheral blood. These receptor sequences come from an elderly woman in a cohort sampled during active or convalescent COVID-19.

This clone has just a few counts. V gene TRBV3-1 (or the pseudogene TRBV3-2) combines with J gene TRBJ2-7; D may be TRBD2 (6 bases). Deletions cut 4 bases from V and 3 bases from J, with 10 bases between. The germline CDR1 and CDR2 sequences are LGHDT and YNNKEL (reference sequence). This CDR3 spans 13 amino acids. The DNA of the CDR3 is TGTGCCAGCAGCCCCCCCGGGAGCTACGAGCAGTACTTC. This codes for CASSPPGSYEQYF.

This clone showed up just a few times. The chain combines TRBV2 with TRBJ1-6, with a possible D match to TRBD1 (6 bases). CDR1 SNHLY and CDR2 FYNNEI come from the germline V gene. This CDR3 is built from 17 residues. The ends were cut back, 6 bases at V and 4 bases at J, with 19 bases in the middle. CDR3 in DNA: TGTGCCAGCAGGACCTCAGGGGCCCAAACGTATAATTCACCCCTCCACTTT. It encodes CASRTSGAQTYNSPLHF.

The DNA of the CDR3 is TGTGCCAGCAGTCCCCAGGGGGTCGCGAACACCGGGGAGCTGTTTTTT. Translating it yields CASSPQGVANTGELFF. The chain has TRBV28 and TRBJ2-2; TRBD1 matches at 7 bases. In germline, CDR1 is MDHEN, CDR2 SYDVKM. V was pared by 5 bases and J by 0 bases, with 6 bases of the junction left unmatched. The CDR3 sequence is 16 residues long.

The chain has TRBV20-1 and TRBJ1-3; no clear D. This CDR3 is built from 14 residues. V dropped 3 bases and J dropped 0 bases, with 9 bases sitting between them. Germline-derived CDR1 and CDR2 are DFQATT and SNEGSKA (reference sequence). The CDR3 is CSASTGSSGNTIYF. The CDR3, as DNA: TGCAGTGCTAGTACGGGAAGCTCTGGAAACACCATATATTTT.

This chain joins TRBV9 and TRBJ2-3; D remains ambiguous. The germline V gene encodes CDR1 SGDLS and CDR2 YYNGEE. The CDR3 consists of 15 residues. V was shortened by 3 bases and J by 4 bases, with 15 bases between the two germline ends. Here the CDR3 DNA reads TGTGCCAGCAGCGGGGCGCGTTCGCAGGCAGATACGCAGTATTTT. This gives the protein CASSGARSQADTQYF.

The chain joins TRBV5-1 to TRBJ1-1; 7 nucleotides line up with TRBD1. The CDR3 contains 18 residues. The germline V gene has CDR1 SGHRS and CDR2 YFSETQ. The junction had 12 bases not matched to a gene; V was cut back by 0 bases and J by 1 base. The CDR3 spells CASSLAFSPQGENTEAFF. In DNA, the CDR3 is TGCGCCAGCAGCTTGGCCTTTAGTCCCCAGGGGGAGAACACTGAAGCTTTCTTT. Variable domain in full (rest from reference TRBV5-1 and TRBJ1-1): KAGVTQTPRYLIKTRGQQVTLSCSPISGHRSVSWYQQTPGQGLQFLFEYFSETQRNKGNFPGRFSGRQFSNSRSEMNVSTLELGDSALYLCASSLAFSPQGENTEAFFGQGTRLTVV.

The genes are TRBV30 and TRBJ2-5; D might be TRBD2 (6 bases). The germline gives CDR1 GTSNPN, CDR2 SVGIG (reference sequence). The CDR3 covers 12 residues. V was cut by 8 bases and J by 5 bases, with 15 bases left in between. The CDR3 nucleotides are TGTGCCCTAGGCGGGGCGGGGGAGACCCAGTACTTC. Encoded protein: CALGGAGETQYF.

The chain's CDR3 is CASSQRAGTGYMNTEAFF. The CDR3 coding sequence is TGTGCCAGCAGCCAACGCGCCGGGACAGGCTATATGAACACTGAAGCTTTCTTT. The V and J genes are TRBV7-9 and TRBJ1-1, with 8 bases aligning to TRBD1. The CDR3 is made up of 18 amino acids. From germline, CDR1 is SEHNR and CDR2 FQNEAQ (reference sequence). The ends lost 5 bases at V and 0 bases at J; junction bases unmatched: 14.

This rearrangement joins TRBV5-5 to TRBJ1-6; tentative D call: TRBD1 (6 bases). The V and J ends lost 4 bases and 6 bases respectively, with 14 bases between them. CDR1 is SGHKS, CDR2 YYEKEE, per germline (reference sequence). The CDR3 totals 15 residues. CDR3 DNA sequence: TGTGCCAGCAGCCCTCAAGACAGGACTAATTCACCCCTCCACTTT. This translates into CASSPQDRTNSPLHF.

The chain carries TRBV9 and TRBJ1-1, with 7 positions matching TRBD1. Germline V CDR1 and CDR2: SGDLS, YYNGEE. The CDR3 contains 16 residues. Germline trimming cut 0 bases from V and 4 bases from J; bases unmatched to any gene: 9. The CDR3 region is CASSVGDRAGSTEAFF. The CDR3, as DNA: TGTGCCAGCAGCGTAGGAGACAGGGCAGGGAGCACTGAAGCTTTCTTT.

V gene TRBV6-5 combines with J gene TRBJ2-1; D remains ambiguous. The CDR3 covers 12 residues. Trimming took off 4 bases at V and 10 bases at J, with 11 bases between the two ends. Germline V lookup: CDR1 MNHEY, CDR2 SVGAGI. The CDR3 protein is CASSSVSREQFF. CDR3 in DNA: TGTGCCAGCAGTTCCGTGAGTCGGGAGCAGTTCTTC.

The chain is built from TRBV27 and TRBJ2-7; D may be TRBD2 (6 bases). The V gene's germline CDR1 is MNHEY and CDR2 SMNVEV (reference sequence). The CDR3 runs 17 residues. The V end was cut by 5 bases, the J end by 0 bases, with 20 bases between. The CDR3 DNA reads as TGTGCCAGCAGTCCCTTGCTGGGACTTCCCGGCTCCTACGAGCAGTACTTC. It yields the protein CASSPLLGLPGSYEQYF.

V gene TRBV6-5 combines with J gene TRBJ1-2; D possibly corresponds to TRBD1 (5 bases). Trimming took 0 bases from V and 7 from J, leaving 12 bases between them. The CDR3 length is 14 residues. Germline CDR1 and CDR2: MNHEY and SVGAGI. The CDR3 region is CASSYSGREAGYTF. CDR3 sequence (DNA): TGTGCCAGCAGTTACTCCGGCAGGGAGGCTGGCTACACCTTC.

V gene TRBV6-5 combines with J gene TRBJ1-2; TRBD1 might be the D (5 bases). The germline V gene has CDR1 MNHEY and CDR2 SVGAGI. V gave up 4 bases and J gave up 8 bases, with 14 bases separating them. The CDR3 consists of 13 residues. CDR3 bases: TGTGCCAGCAGTTGGACATCTGTCGAGGGCTACACCTTC. Protein product: CASSWTSVEGYTF.

The chain recombines TRBV6-5 with TRBJ1-5; 7 nucleotides align to TRBD1. The J segment lost 5 bases and the V segment lost 6 bases, leaving 4 bases of the junction unmatched. The CDR3 extends over 13 amino acids. Germline assignment: CDR1 MNHEY and CDR2 SVGAGI. CDR3 amino acids: CASSNDRDQPQHF. The CDR3 DNA is TGTGCCAGCAGCAACGACAGGGATCAGCCCCAGCATTTT.

The rearrangement joins TRBV7-3 to TRBJ1-2; TRBD1 might be the D (5 bases). The CDR3 is 14 residues long. Germline values: CDR1 SGHTA, CDR2 FQGTGA. Trimming shortened V by 5 bases and J by 5 bases, and 15 bases separated the two germline ends. This CDR3 reads CASSQSGGMYGYTF. CDR3 coding DNA: TGTGCCAGCAGCCAAAGTGGGGGGATGTATGGCTACACCTTC.

The V call is TRBV30, the J call TRBJ2-7; 9 bases are shared with TRBD1. The J segment lost 6 bases and the V segment lost 2 bases, leaving 8 bases of the junction unmatched. Germline CDR1 and CDR2: GTSNPN and SVGIG (reference sequence). The CDR3 has 14 amino acids. The DNA for the CDR3 is TGTGCCTGGAGTAGGACAGGGGTAGGTGGCGAGCAGTACTTC. Encoded protein: CAWSRTGVGGEQYF.

The V call is TRBV28, the J call TRBJ1-4, with 8 bases aligning to TRBD1. The CDR3 has 12 amino acids. Germline CDR1 MDHEN, CDR2 SYDVKM. V lost 6 bases to trimming and J lost 13 bases; unmatched junction nucleotides: 7. In DNA form, the CDR3 reads TGTGCCAGCAGCCGGGACAGGTTTAGACTGTTTTTT. Its translation is CASSRDRFRLFF. The full variable domain, with the rest looked up from reference TRBV28 and TRBJ1-4, is DVKVTQSSRYLVKRTGEKVFLECVQDMDHENMFWYRQDPGLGLRLIYFSYDVKMKEKGDIPEGYSVSREKKERFSLILESASTNQTSMYLCASSRDRFRLFFGSGTQLSVL.

Here the CDR3 DNA reads TGTGCCAGTAGTATCGGGGAACCGTATGGCTACACCTTC. Its protein product is CASSIGEPYGYTF. The chain is built from TRBV19 and TRBJ1-2; D not resolved. The CDR3 runs to 13 residues. Germline V gives CDR1 LNHDA, CDR2 SQIVND (reference sequence). V gave up 3 bases and J gave up 5 bases, with 10 bases separating them.

The rearrangement joins TRBV15 to TRBJ2-7; TRBD1 aligns across 8 bases. V shed 5 bases and J 3 bases; nucleotides not matched to a gene: 9. CDR3 length: 15 amino acids. Per the germline V gene, CDR1 is LNHNV and CDR2 is YYDKDF (reference sequence). CDR3 sequence reads: CATSPRQGKLYEQYF. For the CDR3, the DNA is TGTGCCACCAGCCCACGACAGGGGAAACTCTACGAGCAGTACTTC. Full variable domain (rest looked up from reference TRBV15 and TRBJ2-7): DAMVIQNPRYQVTQFGKPVTLSCSQTLNHNVMYWYQQKSSQAPKLLFHYYDKDFNNEADTPDNFQSRRPNTSFCFLDIRSPGLGDTAMYLCATSPRQGKLYEQYFGPGTRLTVT.

This chain joins TRBV2 and TRBJ2-3, with 9 nucleotides matching TRBD2. The CDR3 contains 15 residues. The trim removed 6 bases at V and 2 bases at J, leaving 6 bases unmatched. CDR1 is SNHLY, CDR2 FYNNEI, per germline. Written as DNA, the CDR3 is TGTGCCAGCAGGGAAAGCGGGAGGTCCACAGATACGCAGTATTTT. Translation: CASRESGRSTDTQYF.

CDR3 sequence: CASSVATGDNEQFF. CDR3 nucleotides: TGTGCCAGCAGCGTAGCTACAGGAGACAATGAGCAGTTCTTC. V is TRBV9 and J is TRBJ2-1, with a tentative D call TRBD1 (5 bases). The CDR3 contains 14 residues. V shed 0 bases and J shed 5 bases, with 9 bases lying between them. CDR1 SGDLS and CDR2 YYNGEE come from the germline V gene.

The chain couples TRBV2 to TRBJ2-1; 8 bases agree with TRBD2. Trimming took 2 bases from V and 3 from J; bases not matched to a gene: 3. CDR1 SNHLY and CDR2 FYNNEI come from the germline V gene. The CDR3 totals 15 residues. The CDR3 nucleotides are TGTGCCAGCAGTGAAAGCCTAGCGGGCTACAATGAGCAGTTCTTC. Protein product: CASSESLAGYNEQFF.

The rearrangement uses TRBV2 and TRBJ1-1, with D unclear. V was clipped by 2 bases and J by 0 bases, with 10 bases between them. The CDR3 runs 15 residues. Germline assignment: CDR1 SNHLY and CDR2 FYNNEI. The DNA for the CDR3 is TGTGCCAGCAGTGAATACAAGTACCTGAACACTGAAGCTTTCTTT. This encodes CASSEYKYLNTEAFF. Complete variable domain (other parts from reference TRBV2 and TRBJ1-1): EPEVTQTPSHQVTQMGQEVILRCVPISNHLYFYWYRQILGQKVEFLVSFYNNEISEKSEIFDDQFSVERPDGSNFTLKIRSTKLEDSAMYFCASSEYKYLNTEAFFGQGTRLTVV.

The chain employs TRBV19 and TRBJ1-5, with D hard to call. The CDR3 sequence is 16 residues long. V was pared by 5 bases and J by 7 bases, with 21 bases between. Germline CDR1 is LNHDA and CDR2 is SQIVND (reference sequence). The CDR3: CASSGRGKNLGQPQHF. CDR3 nucleotide sequence: TGTGCCAGTAGTGGACGGGGAAAAAATCTGGGACAGCCCCAGCATTTT. The variable domain in full, with the rest retrieved from reference TRBV19 and TRBJ1-5, is DGGITQSPKYLFRKEGQNVTLSCEQNLNHDAMYWYRQDPGQGLRLIYYSQIVNDFQKGDIAEGYSVSREKKESFPLTVTSAQKNPTAFYLCASSGRGKNLGQPQHFGDGTRLSIL.

The chain joins TRBV5-4 to TRBJ2-3; TRBD2 aligns across 11 bases. CDR3 length equals 15 residues. CDR1 and CDR2 from the germline V gene are SGHNT and YYREEE (reference sequence). With 4 bases clipped from V and 6 bases from J, the junction kept 7 bases outside the gene matches. The CDR3 here is CASSPTSGTKDTQYF. The CDR3 DNA sequence: TGTGCCAGCAGCCCGACTAGCGGGACGAAGGATACGCAGTATTTT.

The chain has TRBV28 and TRBJ1-1; TRBD1 matches at 7 bases. The CDR3 is 15 amino acids. Per the germline V gene, CDR1 is MDHEN and CDR2 is SYDVKM. V trimming: 3 bases; J trimming: 11 bases; junction bases outside the gene matches: 15. The DNA for the CDR3 is TGTGCCAGCAGTTTTCTACGACAGGGACCCGCCGGGGCTTTCTTT. Translated, it gives CASSFLRQGPAGAFF.

This chain joins TRBV19 and TRBJ1-2; 7 bases fit TRBD1. The germline V gene has CDR1 LNHDA and CDR2 SQIVND (reference sequence). The CDR3 sequence is 16 residues long. V lost 3 bases and J lost 6; bases outside the gene matches: 13. CDR3 sequence reads: CASSMGRTGGLDGYTF. The CDR3 region has the DNA TGTGCCAGTAGTATGGGAAGGACAGGAGGTTTGGATGGCTACACCTTC.

The genes are TRBV6-5 and TRBJ1-6; the match to TRBD1 covers 7 bases. The trim removed 6 bases at V and 6 bases at J, leaving 5 bases unmatched. The CDR3 covers 14 residues. Germline V gene sequence: CDR1 MNHEY, CDR2 SVGAGI. DNA for the CDR3: TGTGCCAGCAGATCAGGACAGGTTAATTCACCCCTCCACTTT. It specifies CASRSGQVNSPLHF.